Below, one T cell receptor (beta chain) is given with its context. Its specificity is not known. The CDR3 spans 15 residues. Germline loops: CDR1 SGHRS, CDR2 YFSETQ. Trimming removed 1 base at V and 4 bases at J, with 13 bases between. The data derive from a study of shared clonotypes between healthy human individuals. Findings and limits, study-wide: The study found lower generation probabilities in non-shared clonotypes than in those shared by all four donors.

Clones were sequenced by immunoSEQ multiplex PCR, and TCRdb holds only the in-frame ones, with some missing. The sample comprises approximately 2,300,000 clones, around 90% of which are singletons, and 0.37% rests with the top ten. The rearrangement links TRBV5-1 to TRBJ2-3; D is ambiguous. This receptor was obtained from a young man in good health. Some clones in this sample may be carry-over from other donors' samples. Sequences were obtained from naive CD4+ T cells from PBMCs. Subset described: CD45RA+ positively selected. The CDR3 nucleotides read TGCGCCAGCAGCTTGATGGGTTCTATAGCAGATACGCAGTATTTT. Amino acid sequence: CASSLMGSIADTQYF.